This passage covers 8 T cell receptor beta chains from one sample sequenced in a study of blood T cell repertoires in COVID-19 (dated by TCRdb to about 2020). Preparation of the library involved the immunoSEQ multiplex PCR assay. TCRdb took this table from immuneACCESS and kept in-frame rearrangements with V and J called. Such tables lack part of the clones; where checked against another copy, unresolved V genes explain under half of the gap, and the rest is unexplained. This sample has 100,000 to 150,000 clones in its table, and about 91% of those were observed once. Approximately 10% of the sample goes to the ten largest clones. The sequencing sample was made of peripheral blood. These receptor sequences come from a man aged 45-65 years with acute or convalescent COVID-19.

The J gene is TRBJ1-2, the V gene TRBV6-5, with D perhaps matching TRBD1 (6 bases). The length of the CDR3 is 15 residues. The germline gives CDR1 MNHEY, CDR2 SVGAGI. Trimming removed 2 bases at V and 8 bases at J, with 18 bases between. For the CDR3, the DNA is TGTGCCAGCAGTTACCTCCCCAGGGGATCGGAGGGCTACACCTTC. The encoded protein is CASSYLPRGSEGYTF.

V and J are TRBV3-1 (or the pseudogene TRBV3-2) and TRBJ1-4; D gene unclear. Germline CDR1 is LGHDT and CDR2 is YNNKEL (reference sequence). This CDR3 has 14 residues. The germline V and J ends were trimmed by 2 bases and 7 bases, with 11 bases remaining between them. The CDR3 reads CASSQSSSGEKLFF. The CDR3 DNA reads as TGTGCCAGCAGCCAATCAAGCTCGGGTGAAAAACTGTTTTTT.

The DNA for the CDR3 is TGTGCCAGCAGTCCGGACAGTAACTATGGCTACACCTTC. Protein: CASSPDSNYGYTF. This chain connects TRBV28 to TRBJ1-2, with a tentative D call TRBD1 (6 bases). This CDR3 region has 13 residues. Trimming shortened V by 5 bases and J by 1 base, and 8 bases separated the two germline ends. Germline assignment: CDR1 MDHEN and CDR2 SYDVKM.

As DNA, the CDR3 is TGTGCCAGCAGTTTGGGCCAGGCTGTTGGCTACACCTTC. It yields the protein CASSLGQAVGYTF. The rearrangement joins TRBV12-3 or TRBV12-4 to TRBJ1-2; the D is unclear. The CDR3 sequence is 13 residues long. The ends were cut back, 3 bases at V and 7 bases at J, with 12 bases in the middle.

The rearrangement uses TRBV28 and TRBJ2-3; 12 bases are shared with TRBD1. This CDR3 has 15 amino acids. Germline V CDR1 and CDR2: MDHEN, SYDVKM. The V and J ends lost 6 bases and 7 bases, in that order; junction bases with no gene match: 8. CDR3: CASSLGTGGINTQYF. CDR3 nucleotide sequence: TGTGCCAGCAGCCTTGGGACAGGGGGCATAAATACGCAGTATTTT.

The chain is built from TRBV7-2 and TRBJ2-7, with 11 bases aligning to TRBD2. CDR1 SGHTA and CDR2 FQGNSA come from the germline V gene. The CDR3 covers 14 residues. V lost 5 bases to trimming and J lost 2 bases; unmatched junction nucleotides: 2. DNA for the CDR3: TGTGCCAGCAGCCCGGGACTAGCGGCCTACGAGCAGTACTTC. Protein: CASSPGLAAYEQYF.

The CDR3 nucleotides read TGCGCCAGCAGCCAAGCAGGGTTTCGGGAAAAACTGTTTTTT. Encoded protein: CASSQAGFREKLFF. The J gene is TRBJ1-4, the V gene TRBV4-1, with D perhaps matching TRBD1 (5 bases). CDR3 length: 14 residues. Trimming shortened V by 1 base and J by 8 bases, and 11 bases separated the two germline ends. Germline CDR1 reads MGHRA; CDR2 reads YSYEKL.

The table lists this clone with a few counts. The chain employs TRBV5-1 and TRBJ2-4, with 9 bases aligning to TRBD1. In germline, CDR1 is SGHRS, CDR2 YFSETQ. V was pared by 4 bases and J by 5 bases, with 4 bases of the junction left unmatched. This CDR3 contains 14 residues. CDR3 amino acids: CASSPTGGENIQYF. The CDR3 DNA sequence: TGCGCCAGCAGCCCGACAGGGGGAGAAAACATTCAGTACTTC.